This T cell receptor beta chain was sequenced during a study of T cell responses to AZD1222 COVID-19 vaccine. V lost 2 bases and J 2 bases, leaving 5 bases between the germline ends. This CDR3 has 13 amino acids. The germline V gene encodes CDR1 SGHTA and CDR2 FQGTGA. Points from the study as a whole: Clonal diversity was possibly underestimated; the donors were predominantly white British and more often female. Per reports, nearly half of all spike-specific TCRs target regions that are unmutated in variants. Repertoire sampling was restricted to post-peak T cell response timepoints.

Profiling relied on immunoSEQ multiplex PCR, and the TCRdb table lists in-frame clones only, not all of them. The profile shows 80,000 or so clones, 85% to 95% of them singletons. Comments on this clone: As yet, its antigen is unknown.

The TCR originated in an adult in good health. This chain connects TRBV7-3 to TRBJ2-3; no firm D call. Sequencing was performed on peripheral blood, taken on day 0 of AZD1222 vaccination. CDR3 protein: CASSLADTDTQYF. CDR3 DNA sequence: TGTGCCAGCAGCTTAGCGGACACAGATACGCAGTATTTT.